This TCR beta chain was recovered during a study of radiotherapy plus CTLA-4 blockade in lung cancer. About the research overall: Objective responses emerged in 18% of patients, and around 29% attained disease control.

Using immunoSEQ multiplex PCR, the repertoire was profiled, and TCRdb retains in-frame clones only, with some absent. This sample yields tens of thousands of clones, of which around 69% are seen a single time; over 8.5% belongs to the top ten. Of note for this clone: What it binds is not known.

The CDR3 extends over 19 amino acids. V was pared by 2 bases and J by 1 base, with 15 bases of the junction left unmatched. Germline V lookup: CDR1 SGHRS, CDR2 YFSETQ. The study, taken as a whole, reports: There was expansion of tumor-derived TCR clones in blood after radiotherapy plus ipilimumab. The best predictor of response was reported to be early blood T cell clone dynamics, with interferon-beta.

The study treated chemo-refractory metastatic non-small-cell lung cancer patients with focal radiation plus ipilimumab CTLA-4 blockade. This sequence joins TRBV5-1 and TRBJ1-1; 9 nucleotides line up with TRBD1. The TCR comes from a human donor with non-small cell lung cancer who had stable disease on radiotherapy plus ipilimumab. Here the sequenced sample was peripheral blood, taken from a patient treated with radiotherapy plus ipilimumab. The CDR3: CASSFDMDRGLQRNTEAFF. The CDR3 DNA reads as TGCGCCAGCAGCTTTGATATGGACAGGGGTCTTCAGAGGAACACTGAAGCTTTCTTT.